This T cell receptor beta chain was identified in a study of T cell responses to AZD1222 COVID-19 vaccine. Study-level points and caveats: Dominant at 160-218 and 743-854, vaccine-associated CD4 TCRs also spanned spike.

The table came from immunoSEQ multiplex PCR; TCRdb's copy has only in-frame clones and leaves some out. The table includes roughly 120,000 clones, roughly 91% detected once. Details on this clone: Its specificity is not known.

The germline CDR1 and CDR2 sequences are SGHRS and YFSETQ. This CDR3 region has 13 residues. The V segment lost 6 bases and the J segment 11 bases; nucleotides outside the gene matches: 10. The specimen was peripheral blood, collected on day 0 of AZD1222 vaccination. The chain is built from TRBV5-1 and TRBJ2-1; 8 bases map to TRBD2. The source of this sequence is an adult in good health. The CDR3 spells CASTIQSGSQQFF. The CDR3 region has the DNA TGCGCCAGCACCATCCAGAGCGGGAGTCAGCAGTTCTTC.